This T cell receptor (beta chain) emerged from a study of T cell changes during pregnancy in multiple sclerosis. This CDR3 is built from 16 residues. The germline V and J ends were trimmed by 5 bases and 6 bases, with 18 bases remaining between them. Per germline, CDR1 SGHDT and CDR2 YYEEEE. TCRdb keeps only in-frame clones here, not all; method: immunoSEQ multiplex PCR. The sample consists of around 62,000 clones, 89% of them appearing once. The receptor was derived from a female donor with multiple sclerosis, enrolled in a pregnancy study. The sequenced sample was peripheral blood, obtained in the first trimester of pregnancy. The chain recombines TRBV5-6 with TRBJ2-6; D perhaps matches TRBD2 (7 bases). The CDR3 bases are TGTGCCAGCAGTGAATTGGGGGGGCGGGAGGCCAACGTCCTGACTTTC. Translated: CASSELGGREANVLTF.